The clone carrying this T cell receptor (beta chain) was picked up a small number of times. Its antigen is not identified. A previously described protocol, modified, built RNA-based TCR cDNA libraries. In the original analysis: Clonotypes per individual ranged from about 85,000 to nearly 500,000. MiXCR, applied by TCRdb to the 5' RACE reads, yields one record per CDR3 protein. These V and J calls rely on TCRdb rather than the paper's analysis. The data contain about 370,000 distinct CDR3 sequences, roughly 31% of them singletons. The data were obtained in a study of identical twins' blood T cells. General study points: Top TCRbeta clonotypes were shared more with twin than unrelated donors. Shared CDR3 clonotype counts between two donors mainly tracked the product of their cloneset sizes, twins included.

V lost 1 base and J lost 6, with 9 bases in between. Germline values: CDR1 LGHNA, CDR2 YSLEER. The CDR3 consists of 14 residues. The receptor was isolated from a woman between 18 and 55 years old in good health. This chain links TRBV4-3 with TRBJ1-4, with a tentative D call TRBD1 (6 bases). Material for sequencing was PBMCs. CDR3 in DNA: TGCGCCAGCAGCCAAGCCAACAGGGATGAAAAACTGTTTTTT. Its protein product is CASSQANRDEKLFF.